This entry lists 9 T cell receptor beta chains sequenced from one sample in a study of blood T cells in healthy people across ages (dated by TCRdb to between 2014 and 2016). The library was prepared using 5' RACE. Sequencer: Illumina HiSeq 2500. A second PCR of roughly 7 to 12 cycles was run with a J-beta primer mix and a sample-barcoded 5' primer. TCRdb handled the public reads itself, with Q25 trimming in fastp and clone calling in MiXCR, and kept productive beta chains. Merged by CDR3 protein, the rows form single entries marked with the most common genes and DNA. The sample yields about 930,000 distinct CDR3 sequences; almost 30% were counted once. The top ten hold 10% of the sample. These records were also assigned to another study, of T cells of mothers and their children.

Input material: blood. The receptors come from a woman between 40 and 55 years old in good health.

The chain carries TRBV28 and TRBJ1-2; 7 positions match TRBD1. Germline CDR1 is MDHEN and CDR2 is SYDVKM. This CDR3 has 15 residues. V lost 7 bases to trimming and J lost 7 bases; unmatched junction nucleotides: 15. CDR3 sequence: CASTSPTGVGVGYTF. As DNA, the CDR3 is TGTGCCAGCACATCTCCTACAGGGGTTGGCGTTGGCTACACCTTC.

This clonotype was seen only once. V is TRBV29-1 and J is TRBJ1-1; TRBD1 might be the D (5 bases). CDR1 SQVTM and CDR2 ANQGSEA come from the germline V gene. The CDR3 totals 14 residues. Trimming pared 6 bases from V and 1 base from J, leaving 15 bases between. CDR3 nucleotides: TGCAGCGTCAAACAACAAGGGGCGAACACTGAAGCTTTCTTT. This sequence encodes CSVKQQGANTEAFF.

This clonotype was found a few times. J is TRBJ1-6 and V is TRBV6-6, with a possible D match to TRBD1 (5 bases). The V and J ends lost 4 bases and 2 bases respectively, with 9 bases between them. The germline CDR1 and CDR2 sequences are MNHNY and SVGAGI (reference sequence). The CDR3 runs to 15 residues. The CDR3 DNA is TGTGCCAGCAGTTTGGAGGGGACCTATAATTCACCCCTCCACTTT. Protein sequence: CASSLEGTYNSPLHF.

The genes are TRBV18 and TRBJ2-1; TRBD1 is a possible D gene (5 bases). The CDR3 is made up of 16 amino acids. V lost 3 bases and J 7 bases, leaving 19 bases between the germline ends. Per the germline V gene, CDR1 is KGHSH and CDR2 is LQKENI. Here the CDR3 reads CASSPVSRVSRNEQFF. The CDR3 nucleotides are TGTGCCAGCTCACCCGTAAGCAGGGTTTCGCGAAATGAGCAGTTCTTC. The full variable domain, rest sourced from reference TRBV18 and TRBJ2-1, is NAGVMQNPRHLVRRRGQEARLRCSPMKGHSHVYWYRQLPEEGLKFMVYLQKENIIDESGMPKERFSAEFPKEGPSILRIQQVVRGDSAAYFCASSPVSRVSRNEQFFGPGTRLTVL.

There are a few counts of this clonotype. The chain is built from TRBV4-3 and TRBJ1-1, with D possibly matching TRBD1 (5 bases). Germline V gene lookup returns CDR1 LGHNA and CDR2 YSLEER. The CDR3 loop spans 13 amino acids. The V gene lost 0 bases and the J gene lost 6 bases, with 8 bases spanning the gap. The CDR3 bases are TGCGCCAGCAGCCAAGAATTGGGACCTGAAGCTTTCTTT. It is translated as CASSQELGPEAFF.

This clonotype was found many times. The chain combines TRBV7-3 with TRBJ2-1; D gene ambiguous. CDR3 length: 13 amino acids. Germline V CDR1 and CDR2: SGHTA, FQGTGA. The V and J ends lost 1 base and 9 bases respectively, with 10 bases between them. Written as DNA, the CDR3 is TGTGCCAGCAGCTTAATGGGGTTGGGTGAGCAGTTCTTC. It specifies CASSLMGLGEQFF.

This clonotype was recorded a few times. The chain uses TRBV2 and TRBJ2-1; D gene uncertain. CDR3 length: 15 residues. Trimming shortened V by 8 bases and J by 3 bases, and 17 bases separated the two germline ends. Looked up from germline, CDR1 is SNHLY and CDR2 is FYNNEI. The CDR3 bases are TGTGCCAGCGGACCCGACCGCGGCAGCTACAATGAGCAGTTCTTC. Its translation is CASGPDRGSYNEQFF. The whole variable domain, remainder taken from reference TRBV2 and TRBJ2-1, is EPEVTQTPSHQVTQMGQEVILRCVPISNHLYFYWYRQILGQKVEFLVSFYNNEISEKSEIFDDQFSVERPDGSNFTLKIRSTKLEDSAMYFCASGPDRGSYNEQFFGPGTRLTVL.

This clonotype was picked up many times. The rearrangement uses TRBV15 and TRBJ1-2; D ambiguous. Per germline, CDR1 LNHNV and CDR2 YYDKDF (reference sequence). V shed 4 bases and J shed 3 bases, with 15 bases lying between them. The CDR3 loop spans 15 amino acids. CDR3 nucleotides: TGTGCCACCAGCACCGGCCTGGGGAAATACTATGGCTACACCTTC. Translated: CATSTGLGKYYGYTF.

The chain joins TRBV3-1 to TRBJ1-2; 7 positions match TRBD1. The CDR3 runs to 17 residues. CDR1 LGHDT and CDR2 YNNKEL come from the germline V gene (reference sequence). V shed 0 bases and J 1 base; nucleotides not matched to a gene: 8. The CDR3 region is CASSQDWGSGGNYGYTF. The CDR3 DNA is TGTGCCAGCAGCCAAGATTGGGGCTCAGGGGGTAACTATGGCTACACCTTC.